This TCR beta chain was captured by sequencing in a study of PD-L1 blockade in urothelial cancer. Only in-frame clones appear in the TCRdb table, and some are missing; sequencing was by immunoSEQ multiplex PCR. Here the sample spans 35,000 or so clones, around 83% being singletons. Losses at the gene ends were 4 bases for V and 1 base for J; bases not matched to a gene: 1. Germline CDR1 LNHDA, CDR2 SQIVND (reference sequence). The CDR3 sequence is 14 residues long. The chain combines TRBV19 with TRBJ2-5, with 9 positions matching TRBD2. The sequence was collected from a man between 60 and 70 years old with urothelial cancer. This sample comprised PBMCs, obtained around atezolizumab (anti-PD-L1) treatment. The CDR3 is CASSRTSAQETQYF. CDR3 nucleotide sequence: TGTGCCAGTAGTAGGACTAGCGCCCAAGAGACCCAGTACTTC.